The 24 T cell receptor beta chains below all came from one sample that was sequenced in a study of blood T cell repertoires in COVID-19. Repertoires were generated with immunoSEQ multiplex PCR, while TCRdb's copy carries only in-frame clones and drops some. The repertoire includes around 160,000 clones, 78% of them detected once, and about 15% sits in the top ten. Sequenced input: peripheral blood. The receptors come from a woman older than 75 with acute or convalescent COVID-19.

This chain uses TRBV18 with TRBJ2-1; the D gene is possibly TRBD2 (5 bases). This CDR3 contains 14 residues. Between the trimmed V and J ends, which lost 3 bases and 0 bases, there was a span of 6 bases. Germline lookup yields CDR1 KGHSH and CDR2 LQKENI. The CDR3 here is CASSPRDSYNEQFF. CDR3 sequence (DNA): TGTGCCAGCTCACCCCGGGACTCCTACAATGAGCAGTTCTTC.

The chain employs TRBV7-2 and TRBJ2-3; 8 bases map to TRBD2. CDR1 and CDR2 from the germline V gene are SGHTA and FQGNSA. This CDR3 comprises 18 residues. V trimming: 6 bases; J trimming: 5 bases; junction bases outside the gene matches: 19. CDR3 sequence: CASSPRRSAGAPLDTQYF. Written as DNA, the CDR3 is TGTGCCAGCAGTCCCCGGCGGTCAGCGGGGGCACCCCTAGATACGCAGTATTTT.

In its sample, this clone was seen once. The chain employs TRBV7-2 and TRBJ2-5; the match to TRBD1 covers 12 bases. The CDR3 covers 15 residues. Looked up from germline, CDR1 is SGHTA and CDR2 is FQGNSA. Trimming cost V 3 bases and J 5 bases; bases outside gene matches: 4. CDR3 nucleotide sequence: TGTGCCAGCAGCTTCCGGGACAGGGGGCCGGAGACCCAGTACTTC. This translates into CASSFRDRGPETQYF.

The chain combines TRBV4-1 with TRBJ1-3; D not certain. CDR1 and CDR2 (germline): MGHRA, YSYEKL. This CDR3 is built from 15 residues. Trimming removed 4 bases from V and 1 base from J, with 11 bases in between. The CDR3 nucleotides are TGCGCCAGCAGCCGTCCTGGGGAGTCTGGAAACACCATATATTTT. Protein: CASSRPGESGNTIYF.

The CDR3 loop is CSVLQGGNQPQHF. The DNA of the CDR3 is TGCAGCGTTTTACAGGGTGGCAATCAGCCCCAGCATTTT. The chain recombines TRBV29-1 with TRBJ1-5; the D gene is possibly TRBD1 (6 bases). This CDR3 is 13 amino acids long. Trimming took off 5 bases at V and 2 bases at J, with 10 bases between the two ends. In germline, CDR1 is SQVTM, CDR2 ANQGSEA.

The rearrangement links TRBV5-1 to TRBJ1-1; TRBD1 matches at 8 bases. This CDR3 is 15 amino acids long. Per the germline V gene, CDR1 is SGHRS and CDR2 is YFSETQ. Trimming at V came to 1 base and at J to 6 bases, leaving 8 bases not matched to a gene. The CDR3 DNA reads TGCGCCAGCAGCTTGACTGGACAGGGAAACCCTGAAGCTTTCTTT. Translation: CASSLTGQGNPEAFF.

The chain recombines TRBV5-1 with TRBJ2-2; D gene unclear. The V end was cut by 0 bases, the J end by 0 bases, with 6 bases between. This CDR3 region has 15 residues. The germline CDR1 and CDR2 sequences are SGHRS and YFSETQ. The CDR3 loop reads CASSLGFANTGELFF. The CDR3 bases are TGCGCCAGCAGCTTGGGTTTCGCGAACACCGGGGAGCTGTTTTTT.

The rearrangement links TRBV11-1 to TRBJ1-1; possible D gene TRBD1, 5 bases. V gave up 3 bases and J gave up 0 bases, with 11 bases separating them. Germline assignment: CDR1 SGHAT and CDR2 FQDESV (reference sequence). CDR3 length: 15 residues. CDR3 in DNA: TGTGCCAGCAGCTTCGGCCAGGACATGAACACTGAAGCTTTCTTT. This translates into CASSFGQDMNTEAFF.

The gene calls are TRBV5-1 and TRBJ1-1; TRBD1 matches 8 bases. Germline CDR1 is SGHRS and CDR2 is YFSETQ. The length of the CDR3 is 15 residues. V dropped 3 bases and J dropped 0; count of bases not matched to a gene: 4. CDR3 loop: CASSYGQGLNTEAFF. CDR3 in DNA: TGCGCCAGCAGCTACGGACAGGGATTGAACACTGAAGCTTTCTTT.

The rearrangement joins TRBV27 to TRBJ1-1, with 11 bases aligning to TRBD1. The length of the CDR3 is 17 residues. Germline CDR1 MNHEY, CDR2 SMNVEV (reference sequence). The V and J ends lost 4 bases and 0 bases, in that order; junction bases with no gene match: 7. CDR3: CASSSPGQGALNTEAFF. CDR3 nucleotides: TGTGCCAGCAGTTCCCCAGGACAGGGGGCATTGAACACTGAAGCTTTCTTT.

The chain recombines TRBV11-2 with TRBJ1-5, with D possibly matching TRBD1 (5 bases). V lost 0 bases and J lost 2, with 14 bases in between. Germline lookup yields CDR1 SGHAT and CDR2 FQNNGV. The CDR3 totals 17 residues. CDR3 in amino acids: CASSLDVGLGGNQPQHF. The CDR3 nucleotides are TGTGCCAGCAGCTTAGATGTCGGCCTAGGGGGCAATCAGCCCCAGCATTTT.

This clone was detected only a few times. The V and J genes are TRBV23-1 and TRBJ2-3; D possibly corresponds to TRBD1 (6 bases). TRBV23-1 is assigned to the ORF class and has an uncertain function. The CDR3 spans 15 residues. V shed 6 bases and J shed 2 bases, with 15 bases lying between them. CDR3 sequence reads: CASRGTLDHTDTQYF. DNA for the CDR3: TGCGCCAGCAGAGGGACATTAGACCACACAGATACGCAGTATTTT.

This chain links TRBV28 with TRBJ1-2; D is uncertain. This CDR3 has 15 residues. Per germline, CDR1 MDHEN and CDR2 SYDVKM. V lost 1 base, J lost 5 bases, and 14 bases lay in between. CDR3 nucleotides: TGTGCCAGCAGTTTATATATAGAAATGATTTATGGCTACACCTTC. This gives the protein CASSLYIEMIYGYTF.

CDR3 coding DNA: TGTGCCAGCAGCTTAGACTCGACAGTCTTGGGAGCTTTCTTT. The encoded protein is CASSLDSTVLGAFF. The chain combines TRBV7-9 with TRBJ1-1; a weak D match, TRBD1 (5 bases). Germline V gene lookup returns CDR1 SEHNR and CDR2 FQNEAQ (reference sequence). Trimming removed 1 base at V and 10 bases at J, with 16 bases between. This CDR3 spans 14 amino acids.

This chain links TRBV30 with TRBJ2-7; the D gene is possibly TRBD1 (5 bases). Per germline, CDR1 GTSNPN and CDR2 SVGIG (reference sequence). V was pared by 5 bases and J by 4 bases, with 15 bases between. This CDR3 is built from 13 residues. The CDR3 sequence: CAWGQGVGYEQYF. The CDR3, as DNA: TGTGCCTGGGGGCAGGGTGTGGGGTACGAGCAGTACTTC.

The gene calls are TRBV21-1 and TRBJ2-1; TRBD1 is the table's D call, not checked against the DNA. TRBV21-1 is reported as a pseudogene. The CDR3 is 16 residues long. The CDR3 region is CASSRGQGTSYNEQFF. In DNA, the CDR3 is TGTGCCAGCAGCAGAGGACAGGGGACTTCCTACAATGAGCAGTTCTTC.

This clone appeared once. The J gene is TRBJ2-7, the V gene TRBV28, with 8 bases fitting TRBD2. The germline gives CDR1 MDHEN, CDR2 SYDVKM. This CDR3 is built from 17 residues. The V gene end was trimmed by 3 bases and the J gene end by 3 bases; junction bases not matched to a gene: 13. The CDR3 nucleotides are TGTGCCAGCAGTTTGGGGAGGGGTAGCGGGATAGACTACGAGCAGTACTTC. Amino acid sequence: CASSLGRGSGIDYEQYF.

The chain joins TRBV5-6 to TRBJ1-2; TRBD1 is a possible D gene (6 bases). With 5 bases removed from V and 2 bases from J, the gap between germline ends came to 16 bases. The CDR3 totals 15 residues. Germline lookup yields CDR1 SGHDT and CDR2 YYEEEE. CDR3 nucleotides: TGTGCCAGCAGTTTCCAGGGGAGATGGAACTATGGCTACACCTTC. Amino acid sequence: CASSFQGRWNYGYTF. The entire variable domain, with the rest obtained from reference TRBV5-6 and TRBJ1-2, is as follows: DAGVTQSPTHLIKTRGQQVTLRCSPKSGHDTVSWYQQALGQGPQFIFQYYEEEERQRGNFPDRFSGHQFPNYSSELNVNALLLGDSALYLCASSFQGRWNYGYTFGSGTRLTVV.

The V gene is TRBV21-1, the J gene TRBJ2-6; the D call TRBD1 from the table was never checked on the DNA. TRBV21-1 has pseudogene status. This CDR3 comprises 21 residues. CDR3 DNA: TGTGCCAGCAGCAAAGAATACGATACAGGGGGGATCTTTCCTGGGGCCAACGTCCTGACTTTC. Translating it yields CASSKEYDTGGIFPGANVLTF.

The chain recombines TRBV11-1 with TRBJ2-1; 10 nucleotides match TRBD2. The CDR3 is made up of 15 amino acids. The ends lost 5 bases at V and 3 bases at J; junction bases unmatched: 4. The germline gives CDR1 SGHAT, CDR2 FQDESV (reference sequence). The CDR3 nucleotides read TGTGCCAGCAGCCGGACTAGCGGACTCTACAATGAGCAGTTCTTC. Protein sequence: CASSRTSGLYNEQFF.

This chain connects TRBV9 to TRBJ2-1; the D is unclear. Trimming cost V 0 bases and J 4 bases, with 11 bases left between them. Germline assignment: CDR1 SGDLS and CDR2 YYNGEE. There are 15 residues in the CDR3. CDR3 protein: CASSVDGGSYNEQFF. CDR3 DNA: TGTGCCAGCAGCGTAGACGGCGGTTCTTACAATGAGCAGTTCTTC.

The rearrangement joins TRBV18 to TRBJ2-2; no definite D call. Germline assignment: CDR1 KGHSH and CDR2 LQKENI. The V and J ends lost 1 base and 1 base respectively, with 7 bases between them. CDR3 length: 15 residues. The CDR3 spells CASSPLQQNTGELFF. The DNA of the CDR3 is TGTGCCAGCTCACCACTACAGCAGAACACCGGGGAGCTGTTTTTT.

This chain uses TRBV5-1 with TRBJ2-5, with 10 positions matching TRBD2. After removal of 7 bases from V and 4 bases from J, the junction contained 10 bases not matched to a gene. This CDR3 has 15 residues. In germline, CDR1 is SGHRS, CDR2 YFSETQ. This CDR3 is CASLPLAGAPETQYF. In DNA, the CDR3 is TGCGCCAGCCTCCCTCTAGCGGGAGCACCAGAGACCCAGTACTTC.

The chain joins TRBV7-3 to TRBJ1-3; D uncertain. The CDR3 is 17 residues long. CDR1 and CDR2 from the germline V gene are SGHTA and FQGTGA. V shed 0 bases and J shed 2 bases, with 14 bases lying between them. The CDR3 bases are TGTGCCAGCAGCTTAACCGCGGGAATCCGGCCTGGAAACACCATATATTTT. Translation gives CASSLTAGIRPGNTIYF.